Presented here are 2 T cell receptor beta chains from one specimen sequenced in a study of graft-versus-host responses after intestinal transplantation. Profiling relied on immunoSEQ multiplex PCR, and the TCRdb table lists in-frame clones only, not all of them. The table lists about 2,500 clones, approximately 30% of them singletons, with 5% to 6.5% in the top ten. The specimen was alloreactive CD4+ T cells from a mixed lymphocyte reaction culture, collected before transplantation. The subset here: CFSE-low proliferating T cells sorted from roughly 6-day pre-transplant mixed lymphocyte reaction (GvH or HvG direction). These receptors were collected from a human patient who was an organ donor for intestinal transplantation.

The sample holds a few counts of this clone. The V call is TRBV5-1, the J call TRBJ2-1; TRBD2 agrees at 8 bases. CDR1 and CDR2 from the germline V gene are SGHRS and YFSETQ. The length of the CDR3 is 14 residues. Trimming removed 1 base from V and 8 bases from J; junction bases left unmatched: 5. In nucleotides, the CDR3 is TGCGCCAGCAGCTTGCCGGGACTAGTACATGAGCAGTTCTTC. It codes for CASSLPGLVHEQFF.

By share, this clone counts as medium-sized. The chain is built from TRBV7-6 and TRBJ2-1, with TRBD1 identical over 8 bases. This CDR3 contains 16 residues. Germline V lookup: CDR1 SGHVS, CDR2 FNYEAQ. J gave up 5 bases and V 1 base, and 7 bases lay outside the gene matches. Here the CDR3 DNA reads TGTGCCAGCAGCTTAGATAGGGGACAGGTTCACAATGAGCAGTTCTTC. Amino acids: CASSLDRGQVHNEQFF.